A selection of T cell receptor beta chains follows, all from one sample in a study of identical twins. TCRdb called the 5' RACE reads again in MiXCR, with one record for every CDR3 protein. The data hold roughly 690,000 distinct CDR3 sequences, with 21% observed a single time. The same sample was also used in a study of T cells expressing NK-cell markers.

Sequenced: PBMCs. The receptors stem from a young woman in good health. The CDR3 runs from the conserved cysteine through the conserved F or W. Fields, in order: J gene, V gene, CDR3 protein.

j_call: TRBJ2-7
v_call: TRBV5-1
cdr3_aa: CASRRGEGDEQYF

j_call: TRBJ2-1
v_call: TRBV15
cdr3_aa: CATSRDRATHEQFF

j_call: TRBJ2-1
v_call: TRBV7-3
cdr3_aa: CASSPNPILNEQFF

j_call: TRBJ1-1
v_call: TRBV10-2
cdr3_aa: CASSEAFMNTEAFF

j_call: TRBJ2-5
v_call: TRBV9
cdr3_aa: CASGYGGTDGQETQYF

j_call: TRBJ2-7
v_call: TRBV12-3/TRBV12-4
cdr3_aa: CASSLGQDYRHHEQYF

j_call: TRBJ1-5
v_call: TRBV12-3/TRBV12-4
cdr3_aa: CASSLFGGQPQHF

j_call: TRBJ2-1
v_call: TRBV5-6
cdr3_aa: CASSLTGSRNEQFF

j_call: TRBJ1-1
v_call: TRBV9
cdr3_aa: CASSPPDRFGREAFF

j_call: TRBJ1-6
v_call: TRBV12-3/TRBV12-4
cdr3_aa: CASSFSIDSPLHF

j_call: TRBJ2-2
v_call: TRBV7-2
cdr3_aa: CASSRTRGQGTGELFF

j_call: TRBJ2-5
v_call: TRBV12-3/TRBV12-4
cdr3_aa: CASSLENQETQYF

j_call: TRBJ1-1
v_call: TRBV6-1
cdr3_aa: CASSPMTGQTEAFF

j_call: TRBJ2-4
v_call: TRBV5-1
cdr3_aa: CASSSSSGGNIQYF

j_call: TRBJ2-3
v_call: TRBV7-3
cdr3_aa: CASSRIAGEADTQYF

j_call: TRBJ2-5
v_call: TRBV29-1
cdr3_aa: CSVDRAVGETQYF

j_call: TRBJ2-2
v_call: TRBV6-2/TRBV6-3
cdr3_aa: CASSYRNSGVDGELFF

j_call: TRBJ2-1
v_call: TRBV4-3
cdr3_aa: CASSLTPNLYEQFF

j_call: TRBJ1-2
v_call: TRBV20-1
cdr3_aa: CSGGTLNYGYTF

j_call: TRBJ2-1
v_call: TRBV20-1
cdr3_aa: CSARRPPGYNEQFF

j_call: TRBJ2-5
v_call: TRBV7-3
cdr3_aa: CASSFGGGLETQYF

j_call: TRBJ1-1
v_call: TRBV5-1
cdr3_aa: CASTGGRNTEAFF

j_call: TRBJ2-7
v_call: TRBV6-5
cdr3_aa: CASSYPGRLYEQYF

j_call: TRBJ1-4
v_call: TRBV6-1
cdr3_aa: CASRGRRDLGIF

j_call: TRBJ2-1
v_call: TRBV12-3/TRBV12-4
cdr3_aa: CASSRARVNEQFF

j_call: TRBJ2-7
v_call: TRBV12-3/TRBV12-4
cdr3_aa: CASTSRGYEQYF

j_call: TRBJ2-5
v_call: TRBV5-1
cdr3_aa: CASSSGESQETQYF

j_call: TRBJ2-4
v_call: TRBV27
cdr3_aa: CASSILGTGGAKNIQYF

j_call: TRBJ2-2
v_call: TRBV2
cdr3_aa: CASSSLVDTGELFF

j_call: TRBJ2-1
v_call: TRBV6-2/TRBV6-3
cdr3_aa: CASSHLGGSNEQFF

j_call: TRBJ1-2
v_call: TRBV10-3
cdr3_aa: CATQGQGTPRDGYTF

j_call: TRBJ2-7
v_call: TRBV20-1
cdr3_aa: CSATGTDTYEQYF

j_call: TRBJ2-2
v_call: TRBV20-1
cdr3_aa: CSARELAAGELFF

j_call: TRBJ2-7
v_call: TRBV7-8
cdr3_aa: CASSLRGPRQGTHEQYF

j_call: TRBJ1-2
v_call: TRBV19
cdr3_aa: CASSIGVQDRHGYTF

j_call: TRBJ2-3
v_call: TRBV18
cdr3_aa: CASSPSFGAGPTDTQYF

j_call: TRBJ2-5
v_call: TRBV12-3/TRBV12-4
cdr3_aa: CASGFTGLQETQYF

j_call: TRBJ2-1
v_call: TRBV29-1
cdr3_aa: CSVHDRPGTYNEQFF

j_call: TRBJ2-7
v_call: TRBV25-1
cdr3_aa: CASIGGAGYYEQYF

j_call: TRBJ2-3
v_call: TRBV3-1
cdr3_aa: CASSRDLAGGQLQQYF

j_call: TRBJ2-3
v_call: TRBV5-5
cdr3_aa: CASSPDAASTDTQYF

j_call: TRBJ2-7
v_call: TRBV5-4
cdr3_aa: CASSASGTHSSYEQYF

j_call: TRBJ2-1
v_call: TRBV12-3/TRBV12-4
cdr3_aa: CASSLAGGGAVNEQFF

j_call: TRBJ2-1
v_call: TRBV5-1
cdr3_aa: CASSSQGRLAGQGSSYNEQFF

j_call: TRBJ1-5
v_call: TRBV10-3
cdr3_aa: CAIRGTGYSQPQHF

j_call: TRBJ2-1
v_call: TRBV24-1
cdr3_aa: CATSDLSEQFF

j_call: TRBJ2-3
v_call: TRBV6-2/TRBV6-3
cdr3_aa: CATVGRSWATDTQYF

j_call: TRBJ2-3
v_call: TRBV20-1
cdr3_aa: CSPRTRLAGGDTQYF

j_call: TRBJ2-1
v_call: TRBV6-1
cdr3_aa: CASKVNEQFF

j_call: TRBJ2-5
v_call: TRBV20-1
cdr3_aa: CSASTSRGGETQYF

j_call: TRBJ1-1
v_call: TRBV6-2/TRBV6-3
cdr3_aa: CASSNAWRVTEAFF

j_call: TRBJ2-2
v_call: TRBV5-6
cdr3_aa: CASSLGAGSTGELFF

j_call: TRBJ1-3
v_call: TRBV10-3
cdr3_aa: CAISASPGLGNTIYF

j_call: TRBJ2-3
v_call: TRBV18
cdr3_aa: CASSPPGVADTQYF

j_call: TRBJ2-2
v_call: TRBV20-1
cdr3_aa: CSAPSDVTGELFF

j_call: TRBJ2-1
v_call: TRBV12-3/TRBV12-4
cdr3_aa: CASSTGGYNEQFF